The TCR beta chain described here comes from a study of blood T cell repertoires in COVID-19. The method was immunoSEQ multiplex PCR; TCRdb's version includes in-frame clones alone and lacks a portion of them. Here the sample spans under 200,000 clones, roughly nine tenths being singletons. The V gene lost 8 bases and the J gene lost 4 bases, with 8 bases spanning the gap. The CDR3 totals 12 residues. Material for sequencing was peripheral blood. This chain connects TRBV6-7 to TRBJ1-4, with TRBD1 as a possible D gene (6 bases). TRBV6-7 is given ORF status, its function remaining uncertain. The sequence was obtained from a man in his 70s with acute or convalescent COVID-19. CDR3 sequence (DNA): TGTGCCAGCGGACAGCGTAATGAAAAACTGTTTTTT. It yields the protein CASGQRNEKLFF.